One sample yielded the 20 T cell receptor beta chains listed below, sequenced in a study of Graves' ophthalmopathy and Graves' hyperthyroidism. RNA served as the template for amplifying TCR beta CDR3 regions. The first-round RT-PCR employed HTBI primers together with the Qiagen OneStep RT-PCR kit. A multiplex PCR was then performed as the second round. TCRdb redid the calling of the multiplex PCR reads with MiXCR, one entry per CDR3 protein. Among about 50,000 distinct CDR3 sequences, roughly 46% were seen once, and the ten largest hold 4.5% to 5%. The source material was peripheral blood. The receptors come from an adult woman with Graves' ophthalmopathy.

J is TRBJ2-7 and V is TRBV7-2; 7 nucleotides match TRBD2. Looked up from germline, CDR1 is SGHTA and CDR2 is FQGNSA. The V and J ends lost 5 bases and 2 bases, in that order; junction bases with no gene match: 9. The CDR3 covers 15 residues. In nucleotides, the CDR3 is TGTGCCAGCAGCCAGGATAGCGGGTCCACCTACGAGCAGTACTTC. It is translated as CASSQDSGSTYEQYF.

The CDR3 nucleotides are TGTGCCAGCAGCCAGGGACAGGGGCTTGGCTACACCTTC. The encoded protein is CASSQGQGLGYTF. The chain links TRBV7-9 to TRBJ1-2; 10 nucleotides line up with TRBD1. This CDR3 contains 13 residues. The germline V gene has CDR1 SEHNR and CDR2 FQNEAQ (reference sequence). V shed 5 bases and J 7 bases; nucleotides not matched to a gene: 4.

The CDR3 loop is CASSLGGSANEKLFF. CDR3 coding DNA: TGTGCCAGCAGTTTAGGGGGGTCGGCTAATGAAAAACTGTTTTTT. This rearrangement joins TRBV28 to TRBJ1-4, with D possibly being TRBD1 (5 bases). The CDR3 runs to 15 residues. Germline CDR1 and CDR2: MDHEN and SYDVKM. Trimming pared 2 bases from V and 3 bases from J, leaving 10 bases between.

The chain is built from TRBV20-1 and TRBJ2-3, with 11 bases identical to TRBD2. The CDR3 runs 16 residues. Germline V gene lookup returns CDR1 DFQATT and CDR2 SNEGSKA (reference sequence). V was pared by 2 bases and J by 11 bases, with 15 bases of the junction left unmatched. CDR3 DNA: TGCAGTGCTAGATCCTTAGCGGGAGGGGACTACAATGAGCAGTATTTT. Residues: CSARSLAGGDYNEQYF.

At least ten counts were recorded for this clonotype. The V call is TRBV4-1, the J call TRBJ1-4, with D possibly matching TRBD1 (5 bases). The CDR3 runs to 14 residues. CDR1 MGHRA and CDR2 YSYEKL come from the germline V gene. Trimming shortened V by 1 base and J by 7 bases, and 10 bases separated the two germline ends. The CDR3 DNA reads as TGCGCCAGCAGCCAAGGAGACGGGACTGAAAAACTGTTTTTT. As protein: CASSQGDGTEKLFF.

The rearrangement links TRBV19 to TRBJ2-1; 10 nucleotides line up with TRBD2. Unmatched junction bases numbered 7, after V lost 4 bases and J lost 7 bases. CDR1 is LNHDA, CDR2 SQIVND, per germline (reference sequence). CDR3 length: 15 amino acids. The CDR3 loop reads CASSKEREGQNEQFF. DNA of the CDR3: TGTGCCAGTAGTAAGGAGCGGGAGGGGCAGAATGAGCAGTTCTTC.

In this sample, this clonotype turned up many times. CDR3 in DNA: TGCAGTGCTAGATTTTCTGATACGCAGTATTTT. Translating it yields CSARFSDTQYF. The J gene is TRBJ2-3, the V gene TRBV20-1, with unresolved D. With 2 bases removed from V and 6 bases from J, the gap between germline ends came to 6 bases. This CDR3 comprises 11 residues. The germline CDR1 and CDR2 sequences are DFQATT and SNEGSKA (reference sequence).

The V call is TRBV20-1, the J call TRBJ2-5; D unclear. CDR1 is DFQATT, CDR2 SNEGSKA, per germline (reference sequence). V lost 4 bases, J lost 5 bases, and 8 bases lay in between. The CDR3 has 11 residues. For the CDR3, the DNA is TGCAGTGCTACTACCGGGGAGACCCAGTACTTC. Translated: CSATTGETQYF.

DNA for the CDR3: TGTGCCAGCAGCTTAAATCCGGGACAGGGAATGGAGACCCAGTACTTC. Translating gives CASSLNPGQGMETQYF. The chain employs TRBV7-3 and TRBJ2-5; TRBD1 matches at 9 bases. The CDR3 is made up of 16 amino acids. Germline V gene sequence: CDR1 SGHTA, CDR2 FQGTGA. V trimming: 1 base; J trimming: 5 bases; junction bases outside the gene matches: 8.

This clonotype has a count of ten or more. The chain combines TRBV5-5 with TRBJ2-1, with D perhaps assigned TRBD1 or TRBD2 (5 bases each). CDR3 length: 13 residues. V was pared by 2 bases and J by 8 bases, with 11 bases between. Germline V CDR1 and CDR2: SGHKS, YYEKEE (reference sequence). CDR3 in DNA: TGTGCCAGCAGCTTTTTCTGGGGGTATGAGCAGTTCTTC. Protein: CASSFFWGYEQFF.

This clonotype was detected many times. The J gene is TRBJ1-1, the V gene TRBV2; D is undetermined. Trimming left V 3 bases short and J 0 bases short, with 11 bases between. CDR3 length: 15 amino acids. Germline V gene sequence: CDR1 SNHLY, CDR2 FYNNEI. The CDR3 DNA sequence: TGTGCCAGCAGTGACTTTCGTTTTATGAACACTGAAGCTTTCTTT. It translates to CASSDFRFMNTEAFF.

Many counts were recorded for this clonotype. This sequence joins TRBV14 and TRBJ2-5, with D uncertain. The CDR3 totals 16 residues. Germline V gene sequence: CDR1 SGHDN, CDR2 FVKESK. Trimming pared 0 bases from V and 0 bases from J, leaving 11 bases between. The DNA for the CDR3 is TGTGCCAGCAGCCAAGAGTCCGGTGTTTACCAAGAGACCCAGTACTTC. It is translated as CASSQESGVYQETQYF.

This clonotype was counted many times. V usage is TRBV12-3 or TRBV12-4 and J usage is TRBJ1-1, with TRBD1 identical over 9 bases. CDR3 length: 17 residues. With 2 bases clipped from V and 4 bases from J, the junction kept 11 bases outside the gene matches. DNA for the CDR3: TGTGCCAGCAGTTTAATGTCCGGGACAGGGAGGACCACTGAAGCTTTCTTT. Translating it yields CASSLMSGTGRTTEAFF.

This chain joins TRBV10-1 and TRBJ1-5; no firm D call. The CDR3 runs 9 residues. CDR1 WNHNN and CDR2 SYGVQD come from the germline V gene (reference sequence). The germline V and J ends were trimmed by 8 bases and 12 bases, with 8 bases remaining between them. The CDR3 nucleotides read TGCGCCAGCGGAGAGCTCCAGCATTTT. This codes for CASGELQHF.

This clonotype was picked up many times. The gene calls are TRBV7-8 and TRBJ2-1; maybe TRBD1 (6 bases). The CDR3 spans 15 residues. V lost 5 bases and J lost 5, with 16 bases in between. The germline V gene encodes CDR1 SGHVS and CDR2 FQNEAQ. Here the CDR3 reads CASSHTGTFHNEQFF. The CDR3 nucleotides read TGTGCCAGCAGCCACACCGGGACATTCCACAATGAGCAGTTCTTC.

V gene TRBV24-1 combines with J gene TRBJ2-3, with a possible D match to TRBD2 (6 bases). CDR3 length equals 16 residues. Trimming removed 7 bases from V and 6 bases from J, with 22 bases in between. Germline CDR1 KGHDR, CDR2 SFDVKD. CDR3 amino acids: CATSDTVAGKVDTQYF. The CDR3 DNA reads TGTGCCACCAGCGATACAGTCGCGGGGAAGGTGGATACGCAGTATTTT.

The CDR3 protein is CASSAGTGETQYF. For the CDR3, the DNA is TGTGCCAGCAGCGCCGGGACAGGAGAGACCCAGTACTTC. The rearrangement joins TRBV7-2 to TRBJ2-5; TRBD1 agrees at 8 bases. Per germline, CDR1 SGHTA and CDR2 FQGNSA. The CDR3 contains 13 residues. The V gene end was trimmed by 5 bases and the J gene end by 4 bases; junction bases not matched to a gene: 3. Combining the CDR3 with reference TRBV7-2 and TRBJ2-5 gives the whole variable domain GAGVSQSPSNKVTEKGKDVELRCDPISGHTALYWYRQSLGQGLEFLIYFQGNSAPDKSGLPSDRFSAERTGGSVSTLTIQRTQQEDSAVYLCASSAGTGETQYFGPGTRLLVL.

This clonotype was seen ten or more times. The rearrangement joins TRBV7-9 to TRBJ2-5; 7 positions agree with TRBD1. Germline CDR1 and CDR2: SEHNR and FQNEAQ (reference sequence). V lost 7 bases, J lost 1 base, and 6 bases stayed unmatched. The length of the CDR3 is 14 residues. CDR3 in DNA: TGTGCCAGCACCGCCGACAGGGTCCAAGAGACCCAGTACTTC. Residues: CASTADRVQETQYF.

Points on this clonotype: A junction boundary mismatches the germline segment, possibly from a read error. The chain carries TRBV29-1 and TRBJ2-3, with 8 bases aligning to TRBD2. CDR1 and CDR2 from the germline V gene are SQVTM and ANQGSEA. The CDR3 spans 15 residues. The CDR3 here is CSVKEETGGSDTQYF. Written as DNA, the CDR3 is TGCAGCGTTAAAGAGGAGACGGGAGGGTCAGATACGCAGTATTTT.

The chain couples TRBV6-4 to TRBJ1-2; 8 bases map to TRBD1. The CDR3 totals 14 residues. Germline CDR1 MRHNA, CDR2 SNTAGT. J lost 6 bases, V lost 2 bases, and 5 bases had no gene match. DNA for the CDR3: TGTGCCAGCAGTGACGGACAGGGATGGCATGGCTACACCTTC. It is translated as CASSDGQGWHGYTF.